The count of the clone carrying this T cell receptor beta chain is one. In the authors' workflow: Scientists estimated how many nucleated cells there were by amplifying reference gene primers. Here immunoSEQ multiplex PCR was the method, and the copy in TCRdb shows in-frame clones only, minus some. For V, J and clone size, that table is used; D and trimming come from the DNA. The sample comprises about 140,000 clones, about 80% of which are singletons, and roughly 10% rests with the top ten. These data come from a study of blood T cell repertoires in COVID-19. For the study at large: From the United States, Italy and Spain came samples of acute and convalescent COVID-19. From T cells, B-cell-depleted T cells, or PBMCs came the material, which was cDNA or gDNA.

The specimen was peripheral blood. This TCR was sampled from a woman aged 80 or over in a cohort sampled during active or convalescent COVID-19.

The CDR3 spells CASSPYTGSGNTIYF. The CDR3 coding sequence is TGTGCCAGCAGCCCTTACACAGGGAGCGGAAACACCATATATTTT. The rearrangement uses TRBV7-2 and TRBJ1-3; D perhaps matches TRBD1 (6 bases). Germline V CDR1 and CDR2: SGHTA, FQGNSA. The CDR3 sequence is 15 residues long. V gave up 5 bases and J gave up 4 bases, with 15 bases separating them.